This T cell receptor beta chain was sequenced for a study of human T cells and chemical hapten exposure. As for the study in general: Patch tests put 0.01% DPC on the upper back, and the results were checked at 6 days.

The study's library attached unique molecular identifiers to single cDNA molecules. MiXCR, run by TCRdb on the RACE reads, gives a single entry per CDR3 protein. The profile shows roughly 40,000 distinct CDR3 sequences, more than 8.5% of them singletons. Germline lookup yields CDR1 LGHDT and CDR2 YNNKEL (reference sequence). This CDR3 region has 15 residues. The J segment lost 8 bases and the V segment lost 4 bases, leaving 4 bases of the junction unmatched. This clonotype was detected a few times. Time point meaning: patch test 2, 6 weeks after DPC sensitization. The treatment denotes: therapeutic diphenylcyclopropenone sensitization with weekly scalp DPC.

The chain has TRBV3-1 and TRBJ2-1, with 14 positions matching TRBD2. The receptor's source is a woman in her thirties or forties with alopecia areata. Some clones in this sample may be carry-over from other donors' samples. The sample consisted of whole blood, taken in connection with sensitization to the hapten diphenylcyclopropenone (DPC). CDR3 bases: TGTGCCAGCAGCCCGACTAGCGGGGGGGCAGATGAGCAGTTCTTC. Its protein is CASSPTSGGADEQFF.